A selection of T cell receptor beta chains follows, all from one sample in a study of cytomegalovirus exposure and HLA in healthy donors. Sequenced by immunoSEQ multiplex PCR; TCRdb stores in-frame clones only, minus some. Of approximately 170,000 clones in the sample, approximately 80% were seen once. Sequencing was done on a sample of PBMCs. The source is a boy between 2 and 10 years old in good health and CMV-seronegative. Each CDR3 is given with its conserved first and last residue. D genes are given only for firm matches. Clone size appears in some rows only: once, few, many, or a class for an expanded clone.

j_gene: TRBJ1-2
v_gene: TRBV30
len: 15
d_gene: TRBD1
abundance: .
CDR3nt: TGTGCCTGGAGTGACACGGGACAGATTAACTATGGCTACACCTTC
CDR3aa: CAWSDTGQINYGYTF

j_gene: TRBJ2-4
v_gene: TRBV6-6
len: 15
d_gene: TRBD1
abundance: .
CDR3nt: TGTGCCAGCAGTTACCCTGGGACAGAAATAAACATTCAGTACTTC
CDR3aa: CASSYPGTEINIQYF

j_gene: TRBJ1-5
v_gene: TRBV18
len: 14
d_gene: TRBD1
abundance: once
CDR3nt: TGTGCCAGCTCAGATAGACAGGGGGATCAGCCCCAGCATTTT
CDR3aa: CASSDRQGDQPQHF

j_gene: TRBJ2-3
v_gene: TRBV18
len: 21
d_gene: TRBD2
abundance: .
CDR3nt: TGTGCCAGCTCACCACTCCCTTTCACCCCCGGGACTAGCGGGGTAGTGGATACGCAGTATTTT
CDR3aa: CASSPLPFTPGTSGVVDTQYF

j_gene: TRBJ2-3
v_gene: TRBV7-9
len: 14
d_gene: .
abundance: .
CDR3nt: TGTGCCAGCAGCTTATCCCAGGGAACAGATACGCAGTATTTT
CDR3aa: CASSLSQGTDTQYF

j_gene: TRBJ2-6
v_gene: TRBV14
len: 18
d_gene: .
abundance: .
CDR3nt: TGTGCCAGCAGCCGACTTATAGACTTACCCTCTGGGGCCAACGTCCTGACTTTC
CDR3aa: CASSRLIDLPSGANVLTF

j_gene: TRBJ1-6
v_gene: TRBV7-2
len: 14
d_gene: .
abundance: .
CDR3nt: TGTGCCAGCAGTCCGAGCTCCTATAATTCACCCCTCCACTTT
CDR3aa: CASSPSSYNSPLHF

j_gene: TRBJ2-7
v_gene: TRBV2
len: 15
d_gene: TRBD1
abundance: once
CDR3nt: TGTGCCAGCAGTGAACCCACAGGGGTGGGACCCGAGCAGTACTTC
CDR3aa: CASSEPTGVGPEQYF

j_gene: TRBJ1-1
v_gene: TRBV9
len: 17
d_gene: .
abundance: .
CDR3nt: TGTGCCAGCAGCCCCAGGGAGGCGGCCTGGGGGAACACTGAAGCTTTCTTT
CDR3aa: CASSPREAAWGNTEAFF

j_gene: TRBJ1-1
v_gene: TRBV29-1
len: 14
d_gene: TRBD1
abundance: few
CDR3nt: TGCAGCGTTGAAAAGGGGACAGTGAACACTGAAGCTTTCTTT
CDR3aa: CSVEKGTVNTEAFF

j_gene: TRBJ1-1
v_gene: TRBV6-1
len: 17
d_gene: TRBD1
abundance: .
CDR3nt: TGTGCCAGCAATGAAACTGGACAGGGGGAGAGGGACACTGAAGCTTTCTTT
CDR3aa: CASNETGQGERDTEAFF

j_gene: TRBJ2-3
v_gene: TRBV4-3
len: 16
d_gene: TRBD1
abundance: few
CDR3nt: TGCGCCAGCAGCCTGATTCAGACAGGGGGCACAGATACGCAGTATTTT
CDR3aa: CASSLIQTGGTDTQYF

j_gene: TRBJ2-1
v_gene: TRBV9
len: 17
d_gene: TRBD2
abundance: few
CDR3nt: TGTGCCAGCAGCTCTCGACTAGCGGGGGACCACTACAATGAGCAGTTCTTC
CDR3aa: CASSSRLAGDHYNEQFF

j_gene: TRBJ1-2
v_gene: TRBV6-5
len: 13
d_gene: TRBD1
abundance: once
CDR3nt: TGTGCCAGCAGAGCGGACAGGGTAAATGGCTACACCTTC
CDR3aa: CASRADRVNGYTF

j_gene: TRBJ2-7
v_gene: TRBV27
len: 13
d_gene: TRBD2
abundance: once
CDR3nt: TGTGCCAGCAGTCCCCGGGACTACTACGAGCAGTACTTC
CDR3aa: CASSPRDYYEQYF

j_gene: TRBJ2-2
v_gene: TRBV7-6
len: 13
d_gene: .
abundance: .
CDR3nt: TGTGCCAGCAGCTTAGCAGCCACCGGGGAGCTGTTTTTT
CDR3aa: CASSLAATGELFF

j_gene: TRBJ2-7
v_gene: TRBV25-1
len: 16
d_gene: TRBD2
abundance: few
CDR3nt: TGTGCCAGCAGTGGTCCGAGGGCGGGAGGGAACTACGAGCAGTACTTC
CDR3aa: CASSGPRAGGNYEQYF

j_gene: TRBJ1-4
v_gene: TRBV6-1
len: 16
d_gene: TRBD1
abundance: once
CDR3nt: TGTGCCAGCAGTGAAGCTTGGACAGGGGTTAATGAAAAACTGTTTTTT
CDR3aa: CASSEAWTGVNEKLFF

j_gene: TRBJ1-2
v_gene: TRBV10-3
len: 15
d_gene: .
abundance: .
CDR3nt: TGTGCCAGCAGTTACTCAGGGTTTCAGGGAGGGGGCTACACCTTC
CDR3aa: CASSYSGFQGGGYTF

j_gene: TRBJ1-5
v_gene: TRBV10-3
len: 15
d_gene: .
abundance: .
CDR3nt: TGTGCCATCAGTGAGTCGACAAATAGCAATCAGCCCCAGCATTTT
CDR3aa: CAISESTNSNQPQHF

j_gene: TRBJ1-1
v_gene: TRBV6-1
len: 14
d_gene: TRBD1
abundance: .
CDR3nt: TGTACCAGCAGTGGTCACGCGACAGGGGCTGAAGCTTTCTTT
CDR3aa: CTSSGHATGAEAFF

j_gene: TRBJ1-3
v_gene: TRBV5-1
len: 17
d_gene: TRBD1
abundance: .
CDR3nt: TGCGCCAGCAGCTTGGGACAGGGCCACCCGCCTGGAAACACCATATATTTT
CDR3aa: CASSLGQGHPPGNTIYF

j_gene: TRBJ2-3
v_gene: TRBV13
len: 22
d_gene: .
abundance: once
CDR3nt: TGTGCCAGCAGCAACTATGAGGGGGTACGAGATTGGGCAGTCTCTAGCACAGATACGCAGTATTTT
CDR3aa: CASSNYEGVRDWAVSSTDTQYF

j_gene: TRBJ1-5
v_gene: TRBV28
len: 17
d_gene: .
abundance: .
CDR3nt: TGTGCCAGCAGTTCCCCCAGAGGGTCCCTTAGCAATCAGCCCCAGCATTTT
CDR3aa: CASSSPRGSLSNQPQHF

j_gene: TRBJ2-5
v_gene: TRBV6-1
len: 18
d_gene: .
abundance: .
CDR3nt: TGTGCCATCAGTGGGGGGTTATCGGGGACTGCGTACCAAGAGACCCAGTACTTC
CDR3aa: CAISGGLSGTAYQETQYF

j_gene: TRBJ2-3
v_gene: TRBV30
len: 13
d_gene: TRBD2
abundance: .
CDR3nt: TGTGCCTGGATACGGGAGGGGACAGATACGCAGTATTTT
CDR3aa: CAWIREGTDTQYF